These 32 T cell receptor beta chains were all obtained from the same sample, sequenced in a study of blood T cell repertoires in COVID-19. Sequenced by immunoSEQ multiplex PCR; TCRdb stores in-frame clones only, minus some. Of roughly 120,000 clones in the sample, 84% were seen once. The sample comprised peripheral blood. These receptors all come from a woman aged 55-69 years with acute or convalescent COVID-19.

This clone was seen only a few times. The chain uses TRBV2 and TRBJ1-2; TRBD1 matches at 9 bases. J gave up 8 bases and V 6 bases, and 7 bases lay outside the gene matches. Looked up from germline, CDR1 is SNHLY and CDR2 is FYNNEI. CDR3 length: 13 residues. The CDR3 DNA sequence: TGTGCCAGCAGAAACGGACAGGGGCGCGGCTACACCTTC. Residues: CASRNGQGRGYTF.

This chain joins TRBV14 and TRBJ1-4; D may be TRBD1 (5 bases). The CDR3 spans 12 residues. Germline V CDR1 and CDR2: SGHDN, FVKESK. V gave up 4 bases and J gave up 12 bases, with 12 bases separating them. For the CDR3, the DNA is TGTGCCAGCAGCCGTTTCGGGGGGGAACTGTTTTTT. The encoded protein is CASSRFGGELFF. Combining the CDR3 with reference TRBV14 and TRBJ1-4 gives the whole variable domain EAGVTQFPSHSVIEKGQTVTLRCDPISGHDNLYWYRRVMGKEIKFLLHFVKESKQDESGMPNNRFLAERTGGTYSTLKVQPAELEDSGVYFCASSRFGGELFFGSGTQLSVL.

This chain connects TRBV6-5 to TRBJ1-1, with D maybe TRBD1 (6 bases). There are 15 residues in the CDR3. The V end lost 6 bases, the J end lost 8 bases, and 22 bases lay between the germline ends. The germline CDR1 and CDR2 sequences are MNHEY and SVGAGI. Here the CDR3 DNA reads TGTGCCAGCAGGATCGACGAGATCAGGGGTGGGGAAGCTTTCTTT. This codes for CASRIDEIRGGEAFF.

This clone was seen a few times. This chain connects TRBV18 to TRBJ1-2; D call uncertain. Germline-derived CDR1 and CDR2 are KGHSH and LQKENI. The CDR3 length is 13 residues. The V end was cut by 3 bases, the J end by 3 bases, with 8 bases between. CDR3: CASSPSQDYGYTF. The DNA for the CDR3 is TGTGCCAGCTCACCGAGTCAGGACTATGGCTACACCTTC.

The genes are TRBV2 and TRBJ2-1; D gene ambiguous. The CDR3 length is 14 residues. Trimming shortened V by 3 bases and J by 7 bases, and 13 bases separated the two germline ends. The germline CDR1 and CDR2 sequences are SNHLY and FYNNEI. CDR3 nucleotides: TGTGCCAGCAGTGAGAAACGAGTGAAGAATGAGCAGTTCTTC. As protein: CASSEKRVKNEQFF.

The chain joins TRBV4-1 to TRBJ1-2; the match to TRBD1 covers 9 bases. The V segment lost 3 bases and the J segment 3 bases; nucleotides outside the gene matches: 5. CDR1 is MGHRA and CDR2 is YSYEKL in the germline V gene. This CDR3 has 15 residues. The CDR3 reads CASSQGQGGDYGYTF. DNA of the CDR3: TGCGCCAGCAGCCAGGGACAGGGAGGGGACTATGGCTACACCTTC.

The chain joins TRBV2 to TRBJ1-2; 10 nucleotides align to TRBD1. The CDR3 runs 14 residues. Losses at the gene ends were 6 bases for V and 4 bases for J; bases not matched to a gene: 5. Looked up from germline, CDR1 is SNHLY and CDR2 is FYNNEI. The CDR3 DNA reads TGTGCCAGCAGGACAGGGGGCGCGGGCTATGGCTACACCTTC. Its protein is CASRTGGAGYGYTF. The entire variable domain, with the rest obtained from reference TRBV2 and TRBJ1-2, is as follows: EPEVTQTPSHQVTQMGQEVILRCVPISNHLYFYWYRQILGQKVEFLVSFYNNEISEKSEIFDDQFSVERPDGSNFTLKIRSTKLEDSAMYFCASRTGGAGYGYTFGSGTRLTVV.

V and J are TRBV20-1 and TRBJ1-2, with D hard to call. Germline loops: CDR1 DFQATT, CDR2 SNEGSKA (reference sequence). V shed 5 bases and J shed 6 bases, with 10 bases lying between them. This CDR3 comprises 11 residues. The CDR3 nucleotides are TGCAGTGCTCTGGCGGTCCATGGCTACACCTTC. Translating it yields CSALAVHGYTF.

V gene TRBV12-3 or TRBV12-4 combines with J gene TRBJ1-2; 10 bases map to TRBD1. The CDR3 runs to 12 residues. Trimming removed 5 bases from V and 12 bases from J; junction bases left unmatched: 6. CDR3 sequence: CASSLGTGDDTF. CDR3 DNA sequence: TGTGCCAGCAGTCTAGGGACAGGGGACGACACCTTC.

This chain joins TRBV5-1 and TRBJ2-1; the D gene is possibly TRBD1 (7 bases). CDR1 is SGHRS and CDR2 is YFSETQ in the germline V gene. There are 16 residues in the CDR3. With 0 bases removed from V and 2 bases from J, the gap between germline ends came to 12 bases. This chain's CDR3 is CASSLVRGVAYNEQFF. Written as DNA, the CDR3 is TGCGCCAGCAGCTTGGTCAGGGGGGTAGCCTACAATGAGCAGTTCTTC.

The CDR3 spells CASIGGYNYGYTF. The DNA for the CDR3 is TGTGCCAGCATCGGGGGGTACAACTATGGCTACACCTTC. The chain recombines TRBV2 with TRBJ1-2, with TRBD1 as a possible D gene (5 bases). Germline V CDR1 and CDR2: SNHLY, FYNNEI. CDR3 length: 13 residues. V lost 7 bases and J lost 2, with 11 bases in between.

The CDR3 DNA is TGTGCCAGCAGCTCACGGACAGGACAACTGTTTTTT. It specifies CASSSRTGQLFF. This rearrangement joins TRBV7-2 to TRBJ1-4; 7 bases line up with TRBD1. Germline trimming cut 4 bases from V and 12 bases from J; bases unmatched to any gene: 5. The CDR3 length is 12 residues. Germline V gene lookup returns CDR1 SGHTA and CDR2 FQGNSA.

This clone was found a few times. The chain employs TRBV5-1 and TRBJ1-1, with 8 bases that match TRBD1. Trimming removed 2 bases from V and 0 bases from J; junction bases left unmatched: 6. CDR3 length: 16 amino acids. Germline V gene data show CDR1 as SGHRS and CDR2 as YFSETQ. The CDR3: CASSFRTGRVNTEAFF. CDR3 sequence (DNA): TGCGCCAGCAGCTTTAGGACAGGGAGGGTGAACACTGAAGCTTTCTTT.

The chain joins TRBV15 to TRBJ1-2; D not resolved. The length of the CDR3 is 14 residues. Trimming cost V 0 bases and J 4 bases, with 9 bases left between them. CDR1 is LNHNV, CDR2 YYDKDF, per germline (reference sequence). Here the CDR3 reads CATSRDDFFYGYTF. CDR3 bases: TGTGCCACCAGCAGAGACGACTTTTTCTATGGCTACACCTTC.

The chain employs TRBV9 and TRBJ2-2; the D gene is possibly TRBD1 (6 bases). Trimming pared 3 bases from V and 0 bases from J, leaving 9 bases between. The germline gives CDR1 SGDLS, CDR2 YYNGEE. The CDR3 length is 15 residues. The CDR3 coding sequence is TGTGCCAGCAGCGCCGGGACAACGAACACCGGGGAGCTGTTTTTT. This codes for CASSAGTTNTGELFF.

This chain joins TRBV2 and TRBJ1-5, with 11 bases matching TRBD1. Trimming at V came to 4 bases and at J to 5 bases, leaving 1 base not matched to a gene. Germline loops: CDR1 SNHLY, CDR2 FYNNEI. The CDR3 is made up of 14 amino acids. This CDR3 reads CASSGTGGHQPQHF. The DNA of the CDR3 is TGTGCCAGCAGTGGGACAGGGGGCCATCAGCCCCAGCATTTT. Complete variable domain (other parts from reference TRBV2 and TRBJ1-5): EPEVTQTPSHQVTQMGQEVILRCVPISNHLYFYWYRQILGQKVEFLVSFYNNEISEKSEIFDDQFSVERPDGSNFTLKIRSTKLEDSAMYFCASSGTGGHQPQHFGDGTRLSIL.

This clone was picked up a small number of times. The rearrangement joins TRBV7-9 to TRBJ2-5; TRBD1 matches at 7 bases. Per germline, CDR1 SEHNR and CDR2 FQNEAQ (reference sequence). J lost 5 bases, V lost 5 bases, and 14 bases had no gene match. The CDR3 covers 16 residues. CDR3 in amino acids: CASSPIFAGTAETQYF. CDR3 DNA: TGTGCCAGCAGCCCCATATTCGCCGGGACAGCGGAGACCCAGTACTTC.

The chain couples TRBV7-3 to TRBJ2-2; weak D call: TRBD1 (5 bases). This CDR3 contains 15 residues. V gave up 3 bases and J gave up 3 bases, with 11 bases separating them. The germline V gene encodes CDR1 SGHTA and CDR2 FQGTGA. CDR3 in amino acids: CASSFGLGDTGELFF. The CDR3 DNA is TGTGCCAGCAGCTTTGGGCTAGGGGACACCGGGGAGCTGTTTTTT.

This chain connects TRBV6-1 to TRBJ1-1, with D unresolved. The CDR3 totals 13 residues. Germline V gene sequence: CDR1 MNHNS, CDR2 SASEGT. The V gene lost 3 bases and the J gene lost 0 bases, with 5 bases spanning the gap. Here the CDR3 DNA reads TGTGCCAGCAGTGAGGCCTTGAACACTGAAGCTTTCTTT. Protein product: CASSEALNTEAFF.

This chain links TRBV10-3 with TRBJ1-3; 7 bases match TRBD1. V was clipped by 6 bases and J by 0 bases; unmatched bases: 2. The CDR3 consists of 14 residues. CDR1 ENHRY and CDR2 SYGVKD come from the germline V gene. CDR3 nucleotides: TGTGCCATCAGGGGGACAGCCTCTGGAAACACCATATATTTT. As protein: CAIRGTASGNTIYF.

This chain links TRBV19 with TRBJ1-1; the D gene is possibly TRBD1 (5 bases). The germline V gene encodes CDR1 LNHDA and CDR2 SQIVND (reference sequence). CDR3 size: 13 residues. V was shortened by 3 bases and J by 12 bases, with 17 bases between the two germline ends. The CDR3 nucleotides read TGTGCCAGTAGTATGGGACTCTCAGGCGAGTCTTTCTTT. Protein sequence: CASSMGLSGESFF.

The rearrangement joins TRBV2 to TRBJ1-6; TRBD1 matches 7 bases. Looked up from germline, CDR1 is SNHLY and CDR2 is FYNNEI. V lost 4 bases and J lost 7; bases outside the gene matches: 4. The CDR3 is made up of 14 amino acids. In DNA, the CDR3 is TGTGCCAGCAGTGTCCGGGACAGAAATTCACCCCTCCACTTT. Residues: CASSVRDRNSPLHF.

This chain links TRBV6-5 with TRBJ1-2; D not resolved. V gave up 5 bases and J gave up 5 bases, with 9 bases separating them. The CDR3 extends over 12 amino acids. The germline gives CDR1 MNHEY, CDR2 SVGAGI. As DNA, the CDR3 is TGTGCCAGCAGTAACAGTGGGTATGGCTACACCTTC. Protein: CASSNSGYGYTF.

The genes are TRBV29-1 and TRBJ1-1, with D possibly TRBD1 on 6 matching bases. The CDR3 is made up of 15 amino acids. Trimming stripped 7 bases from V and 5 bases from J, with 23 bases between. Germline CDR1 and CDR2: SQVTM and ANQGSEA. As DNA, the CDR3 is TGCAGCGCCAAGGGGGGGGCGTGGGCTCAGACTGAAGCTTTCTTT. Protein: CSAKGGAWAQTEAFF.

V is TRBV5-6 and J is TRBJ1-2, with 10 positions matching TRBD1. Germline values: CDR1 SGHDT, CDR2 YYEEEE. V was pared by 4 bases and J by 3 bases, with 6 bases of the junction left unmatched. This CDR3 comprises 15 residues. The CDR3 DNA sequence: TGTGCCAGCAGCCGGGACAGGGGATATTACTATGGCTACACCTTC. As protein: CASSRDRGYYYGYTF.

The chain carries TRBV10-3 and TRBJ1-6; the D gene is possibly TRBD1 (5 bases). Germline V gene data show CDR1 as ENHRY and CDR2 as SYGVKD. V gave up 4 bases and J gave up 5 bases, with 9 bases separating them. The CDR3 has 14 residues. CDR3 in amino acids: CAISGDSDNSPLHF. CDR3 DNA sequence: TGTGCCATCAGTGGAGACAGTGATAATTCACCCCTCCACTTT.

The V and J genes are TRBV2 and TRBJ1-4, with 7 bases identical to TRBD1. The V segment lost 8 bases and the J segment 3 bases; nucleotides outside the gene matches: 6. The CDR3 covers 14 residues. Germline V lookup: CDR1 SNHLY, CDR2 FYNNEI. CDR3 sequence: CASLPGTANEKLFF. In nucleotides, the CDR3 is TGTGCCAGCCTTCCCGGGACAGCTAATGAAAAACTGTTTTTT.

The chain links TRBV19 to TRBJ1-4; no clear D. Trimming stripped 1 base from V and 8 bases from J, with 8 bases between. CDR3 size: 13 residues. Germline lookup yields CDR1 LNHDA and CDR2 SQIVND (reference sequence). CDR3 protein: CASSIAPREKLFF. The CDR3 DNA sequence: TGTGCCAGTAGTATAGCTCCGAGAGAAAAACTGTTTTTT. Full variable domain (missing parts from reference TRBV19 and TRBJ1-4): DGGITQSPKYLFRKEGQNVTLSCEQNLNHDAMYWYRQDPGQGLRLIYYSQIVNDFQKGDIAEGYSVSREKKESFPLTVTSAQKNPTAFYLCASSIAPREKLFFGSGTQLSVL.

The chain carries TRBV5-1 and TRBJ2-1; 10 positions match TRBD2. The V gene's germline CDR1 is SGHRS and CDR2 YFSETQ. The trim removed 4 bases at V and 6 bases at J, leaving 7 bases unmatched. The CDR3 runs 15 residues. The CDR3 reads CASSTPGLAFNEQFF. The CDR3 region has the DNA TGCGCCAGCAGCACCCCGGGACTAGCGTTCAATGAGCAGTTCTTC.

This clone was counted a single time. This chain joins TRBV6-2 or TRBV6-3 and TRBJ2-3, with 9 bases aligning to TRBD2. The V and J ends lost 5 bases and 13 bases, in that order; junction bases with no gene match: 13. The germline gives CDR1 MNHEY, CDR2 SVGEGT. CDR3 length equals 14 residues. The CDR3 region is CASSLNEERLAEYF. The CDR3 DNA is TGTGCCAGCAGTCTAAACGAGGAGCGACTAGCGGAGTATTTT.

The CDR3 sequence: CASSPGQVNEQFF. The CDR3 DNA follows: TGTGCCAGCAGCCCCGGACAGGTCAATGAGCAGTTCTTC. This chain connects TRBV13 to TRBJ2-1, with 7 bases lining up with TRBD1. The V gene's germline CDR1 is PRHDT and CDR2 FYEKMQ (reference sequence). The CDR3 has 13 residues. V lost 5 bases, J lost 6 bases, and 4 bases stayed unmatched.

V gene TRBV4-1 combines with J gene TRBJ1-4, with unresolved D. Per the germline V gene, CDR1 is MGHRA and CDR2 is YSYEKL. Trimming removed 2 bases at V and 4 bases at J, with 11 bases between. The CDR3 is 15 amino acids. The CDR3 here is CASSQTGNINEKLFF. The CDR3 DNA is TGCGCCAGCAGCCAAACCGGGAACATTAATGAAAAACTGTTTTTT.